This record looks at one T cell receptor beta chain sequence and its context. These data belong to a study of T cell changes during pregnancy in multiple sclerosis. Here immunoSEQ multiplex PCR was the method, and the copy in TCRdb shows in-frame clones only, minus some. The table has more than 65,000 clones, 91% seen once. The source of this sequence is a female donor with multiple sclerosis, enrolled in a pregnancy study. This sample comprised peripheral blood, obtained in the first trimester of pregnancy.

The CDR3 DNA reads TGTGCCAGCAGCCCCGGGACAGAGAACACTGAAGCTTTCTTT. Translated, it gives CASSPGTENTEAFF. The rearrangement links TRBV7-3 to TRBJ1-1, with 7 positions matching TRBD1. This CDR3 region has 14 residues. V dropped 5 bases and J dropped 1; count of bases not matched to a gene: 4. Germline V gives CDR1 SGHTA, CDR2 FQGTGA.